One sample yielded the 21 T cell receptor beta chains listed below, sequenced in a study of blood T cells in healthy people across ages. Sample-barcoded 5' priming and a J-beta primer mix drove a second PCR of roughly 7 to 11 cycles. TCRdb re-derived calls from the 5' RACE reads in MiXCR, one entry per CDR3 protein. Of some 1,500,000 distinct CDR3 sequences listed, about 42% are singletons. Sequencing used blood. The receptors come from a woman younger than 30 in good health.

This chain's CDR3 is CSARDLSTGEAGEAFF. The CDR3 nucleotides read TGCAGTGCTAGAGATCTTTCTACAGGGGAGGCGGGTGAAGCTTTCTTT. The rearrangement uses TRBV20-1 and TRBJ1-1; 7 bases are shared with TRBD1. CDR1 and CDR2 from the germline V gene are DFQATT and SNEGSKA (reference sequence). V shed 0 bases and J 7 bases; nucleotides not matched to a gene: 14. This CDR3 comprises 16 residues.

This clonotype has a handful of counts. V and J are TRBV12-3 or TRBV12-4 and TRBJ2-5; D is unresolved. The V end was cut by 2 bases, the J end by 6 bases, with 13 bases between. The CDR3 covers 14 residues. CDR3 bases: TGTGCCAGCAGTTTAAGACACGGAGAACAGACCCAGTACTTC. The encoded protein is CASSLRHGEQTQYF.

The chain has TRBV30 and TRBJ1-1; D is perhaps TRBD1 (5 bases). This CDR3 contains 11 residues. Trimming removed 0 bases from V and 11 bases from J, with 10 bases in between. Germline-derived CDR1 and CDR2 are GTSNPN and SVGIG (reference sequence). This chain's CDR3 is CAWSVSRVAFF. DNA of the CDR3: TGTGCCTGGAGTGTAAGCAGGGTCGCTTTCTTT.

Notes on this clonotype: At one end, the junction sequence differs from germline, possibly due to a read error. This chain joins TRBV5-1 and TRBJ2-1; D not certain. CDR1 is SGHRS, CDR2 YFSETQ, per germline. There are 13 residues in the CDR3. In DNA, the CDR3 is TGCGCCAACAGCGTCGGCAGCTACAATGAGCAGTTCTTC. It specifies CANSVGSYNEQFF.

The CDR3 loop reads CASSDPGTSGGTDTQYF. CDR3 nucleotides: TGTGCCAGCAGCGATCCCGGGACTAGCGGGGGCACAGATACGCAGTATTTT. J is TRBJ2-3 and V is TRBV7-2; 13 bases agree with TRBD2. Looked up from germline, CDR1 is SGHTA and CDR2 is FQGNSA. V lost 5 bases, J lost 1 base, and 6 bases stayed unmatched. The CDR3 sequence is 17 residues long.

The gene calls are TRBV29-1 and TRBJ2-7, with TRBD2 identical over 10 bases. Germline CDR1 is SQVTM and CDR2 is ANQGSEA. This CDR3 comprises 15 residues. V lost 3 bases and J lost 7; bases outside the gene matches: 12. Here the CDR3 reads CSVEPAGGPYNEQYF. CDR3 coding DNA: TGCAGCGTTGAGCCAGCGGGAGGGCCTTACAATGAGCAGTACTTC.

This clonotype was observed a single time. This sequence joins TRBV10-3 and TRBJ1-5, with 9 nucleotides matching TRBD1. Unmatched junction bases numbered 4, after V lost 10 bases and J lost 3 bases. Germline V gene data show CDR1 as ENHRY and CDR2 as SYGVKD. The CDR3 runs to 13 residues. Written as DNA, the CDR3 is TGTGCCACGAGGGACAGGGACAATCAGCCCCAGCATTTT. Protein sequence: CATRDRDNQPQHF.

V usage is TRBV27 and J usage is TRBJ2-1; 10 bases match TRBD2. Trimming took 2 bases from V and 11 from J; bases not matched to a gene: 12. Germline values: CDR1 MNHEY, CDR2 SMNVEV (reference sequence). The CDR3 contains 16 residues. The CDR3 nucleotides are TGTGCCAGCAGTTTAATGATCCAGCGGGGGGGGAATCAGCAGTTCTTC. Residues: CASSLMIQRGGNQQFF.

The chain carries TRBV5-1 and TRBJ2-7, with 9 positions matching TRBD1. Trimming at V came to 7 bases and at J to 7 bases, leaving 12 bases not matched to a gene. CDR1 is SGHRS, CDR2 YFSETQ, per germline. The CDR3 totals 14 residues. The CDR3 DNA reads as TGCGCCAGCCTTCCGGGACAGGGTGTTGATGAGCAGTACTTC. This codes for CASLPGQGVDEQYF.

The V and J genes are TRBV2 and TRBJ1-2; D is undetermined. Between the trimmed V and J ends, which lost 6 bases and 2 bases, there was a span of 13 bases. CDR3 length equals 14 residues. Germline V gives CDR1 SNHLY, CDR2 FYNNEI. The CDR3 DNA reads as TGTGCCAGCAGATATCAGACAAGGAACTATGGCTACACCTTC. As protein: CASRYQTRNYGYTF.

The DNA for the CDR3 is TGTGCCAGCAGCCTCCGGGACTACGTATACAATGAGCAGTACTTC. It translates to CASSLRDYVYNEQYF. The V and J genes are TRBV13 and TRBJ2-7; 7 bases match TRBD2. V lost 5 bases to trimming and J lost 7 bases; unmatched junction nucleotides: 14. CDR3 size: 15 residues. CDR1 is PRHDT, CDR2 FYEKMQ, per germline (reference sequence).

The gene calls are TRBV11-2 and TRBJ2-7; unclear D gene. With the DNA end fitting TRBJ2-5 better, the J assignment may be wrong. The CDR3 is 14 amino acids. CDR1 is SGHAT, CDR2 FQNNGV, per germline. The CDR3 spells CASRGTRAGETQYF. CDR3 in DNA: TGTGCCAGCAGGGGAACCCGGGCCGGGGAGACCCAGTACTTC.

This chain uses TRBV4-2 with TRBJ1-1, with D perhaps matching TRBD1 (5 bases). V lost 2 bases to trimming and J lost 4 bases, with 11 bases between them. This CDR3 region has 14 residues. The germline V gene encodes CDR1 LGHNA and CDR2 YNFKEQ. CDR3 sequence (DNA): TGTGCCAGCAGCCAACCGACCGGGACCACTGAAGCTTTCTTT. Encoded protein: CASSQPTGTTEAFF.

This chain uses TRBV20-1 with TRBJ2-5; D remains ambiguous. The germline V gene encodes CDR1 DFQATT and CDR2 SNEGSKA (reference sequence). This CDR3 is 12 amino acids long. V shed 5 bases and J shed 1 base, with 8 bases lying between them. Here the CDR3 reads CSAVGIQETQYF. The CDR3 bases are TGCAGTGCTGTGGGGATCCAAGAGACCCAGTACTTC.

This clonotype was detected once. V and J are TRBV6-5 and TRBJ2-7, with 10 bases lining up with TRBD2. The V segment lost 7 bases and the J segment 7 bases; nucleotides outside the gene matches: 13. The CDR3 is 15 residues long. Per the germline V gene, CDR1 is MNHEY and CDR2 is SVGAGI. The CDR3 nucleotides read TGTGCCAGCACCCGACAACTAGCGGGAAACAATGAGCAGTACTTC. Translation: CASTRQLAGNNEQYF.

The sample holds many counts of this clonotype. J is TRBJ1-2 and V is TRBV15; 10 bases line up with TRBD1. The CDR3 contains 16 residues. With V trimmed by 2 bases and J by 5 bases, 8 bases remained unmatched. CDR1 and CDR2 (germline): LNHNV, YYDKDF (reference sequence). The CDR3 reads CATSRPSGTGVYGYTF. The CDR3 DNA follows: TGTGCCACCAGCAGACCCTCCGGGACAGGGGTTTATGGCTACACCTTC. The variable domain in full, with the rest retrieved from reference TRBV15 and TRBJ1-2, is DAMVIQNPRYQVTQFGKPVTLSCSQTLNHNVMYWYQQKSSQAPKLLFHYYDKDFNNEADTPDNFQSRRPNTSFCFLDIRSPGLGDTAMYLCATSRPSGTGVYGYTFGSGTRLTVV.

As DNA, the CDR3 is TGCGCCAGCAGGCCTTCGACAGGGCGCACAGATACGCAGTATTTT. Protein product: CASRPSTGRTDTQYF. The V call is TRBV4-1, the J call TRBJ2-3; 7 bases agree with TRBD1. From germline, CDR1 is MGHRA and CDR2 YSYEKL. CDR3 length equals 15 residues. After removal of 6 bases from V and 1 base from J, the junction contained 7 bases not matched to a gene.

This chain links TRBV12-3 or TRBV12-4 with TRBJ2-3; tentative D call: TRBD1 (5 bases). Trimming stripped 5 bases from V and 2 bases from J, with 11 bases between. The CDR3 is 14 amino acids. DNA for the CDR3: TGTGCCAGCAGTGCCCGACAGAACACAGATACGCAGTATTTT. Translation: CASSARQNTDTQYF.

This clonotype showed up just a few times. V usage is TRBV20-1 and J usage is TRBJ2-7; the D is unclear. With the DNA end fitting TRBJ2-5 better, the J assignment may be wrong. The CDR3 extends over 12 amino acids. Germline V gives CDR1 DFQATT, CDR2 SNEGSKA (reference sequence). As DNA, the CDR3 is TGCAGTGCCCCTCCGTACCGGGAGACCCAGTACTTC. Protein product: CSAPPYRETQYF.

The rearrangement uses TRBV3-1 and TRBJ1-2; 7 bases are a match to TRBD1. J was trimmed by 7 bases and V by 4 bases; bases with no gene match: 9. Germline lookup yields CDR1 LGHDT and CDR2 YNNKEL (reference sequence). The CDR3 is 14 residues long. CDR3 sequence reads: CASSLQGSGGGYTF. CDR3 nucleotides: TGTGCCAGCAGCCTACAGGGGAGTGGTGGTGGCTACACCTTC.

This clonotype appeared a few times. A much larger clone differs from this one at a single base, so this may be a read error. This sequence joins TRBV4-3 and TRBJ1-5; D not certain. The ends were cut back, 0 bases at V and 8 bases at J, with 14 bases in the middle. Germline assignment: CDR1 LGHNA and CDR2 YSLEER. The CDR3 extends over 15 amino acids. In nucleotides, the CDR3 is TGCGCCAGCAGCCAAGAGAGAACAGCGGGTAAGCCCCAGCATTTT. Its protein is CASSQERTAGKPQHF.